This TCR beta chain originates from a study of cytomegalovirus exposure and HLA in healthy donors. 60 Vbeta and 13 Jbeta primers were used in PCR. Repertoires were generated with immunoSEQ multiplex PCR, while TCRdb's copy carries only in-frame clones and drops some. This sample has around 150,000 clones; 77% occur once, and the top ten carry 2% to 2.5%. Per germline, CDR1 MRHNA and CDR2 SNTAGT. Trimming pared 8 bases from V and 4 bases from J, leaving 12 bases between. This CDR3 region has 12 residues. The chain combines TRBV6-4 with TRBJ2-7, with D possibly matching TRBD2 (6 bases). Sequencing was done on a sample of PBMCs. This sequence was found in a man aged 30-40 years in good health and CMV-seronegative. CDR3 protein: CASLWGGYEQYF. CDR3 DNA: TGTGCCAGCCTCTGGGGAGGTTACGAGCAGTACTTC.